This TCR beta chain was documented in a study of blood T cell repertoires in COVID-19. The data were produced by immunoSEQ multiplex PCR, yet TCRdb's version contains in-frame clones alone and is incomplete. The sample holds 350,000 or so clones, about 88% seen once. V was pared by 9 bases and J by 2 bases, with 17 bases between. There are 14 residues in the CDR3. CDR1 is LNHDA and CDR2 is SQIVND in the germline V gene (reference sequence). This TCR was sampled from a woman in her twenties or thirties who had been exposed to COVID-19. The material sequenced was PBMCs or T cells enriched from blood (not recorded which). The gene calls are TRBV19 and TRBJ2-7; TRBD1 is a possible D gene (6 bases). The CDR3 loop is CARDSPKTPYEQYF. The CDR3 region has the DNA TGTGCCAGGGACAGTCCAAAAACCCCCTACGAGCAGTACTTC. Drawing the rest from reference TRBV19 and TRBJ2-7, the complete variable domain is DGGITQSPKYLFRKEGQNVTLSCEQNLNHDAMYWYRQDPGQGLRLIYYSQIVNDFQKGDIAEGYSVSREKKESFPLTVTSAQKNPTAFYLCARDSPKTPYEQYFGPGTRLTVT.